This TCR beta chain is drawn from a study of blood T cell repertoires in COVID-19. Whole-study context: Researchers got acute and convalescent COVID-19 samples from the United States, Italy and Spain. T cells, B-cell-depleted T cells, or PBMCs supplied cDNA or gDNA.

Authors' data handling: Estimation of nucleated cell counts relied on the amplification of reference gene primers. Assay used: immunoSEQ multiplex PCR; TCRdb lists only in-frame clones, some missing. V and J calls and clone size are copied from that table; D and trimming were computed from the DNA. The table has 150,000 to 200,000 clones, 70% to 90% seen once. V dropped 4 bases and J dropped 5; count of bases not matched to a gene: 8. This CDR3 comprises 15 residues. Per germline, CDR1 SGDLS and CDR2 YYNGEE. This clone came up once. This chain joins TRBV9 and TRBJ2-1, with TRBD1 matching 8 bases. The sequence was obtained from a middle-aged man with active or convalescent COVID-19. Sequencing was done on a sample of peripheral blood. The CDR3 region has the DNA TGTGCCAGCAGCCCGCAGGGACAGGCGCACAATGAGCAGTTCTTC. Its translation: CASSPQGQAHNEQFF.